The T cell receptor beta chain described here comes from a study of cytomegalovirus exposure and HLA in healthy donors. Study-wide results and caveats: In a later analysis, TCR beta V- and J-gene trimming was associated with a missense DCLRE1C variant. The study listed approximately 170 cytomegalovirus-associated TCR beta chains.

In this sample, this clone turned up a few times. What it binds is unknown. The CDR3 length is 15 residues. The V gene's germline CDR1 is LNHDA and CDR2 SQIVND (reference sequence). After removal of 3 bases from V and 5 bases from J, the junction contained 3 bases not matched to a gene. Primers: 60 Vbeta forward and 13 Jbeta reverse. Profiling relied on immunoSEQ multiplex PCR, and the TCRdb table lists in-frame clones only, not all of them. The table shows 110,000 or so clones, with around 75% occurring only once. Sequenced sample: PBMCs. This TCR derives from a man aged 40-49 years in good health and CMV-seronegative. The chain joins TRBV19 to TRBJ2-1, with 11 bases matching TRBD2. In DNA form, the CDR3 reads TGTGCCAGTAGTATGGTAGCGGGAGGGAACAATGAGCAGTTCTTC. It encodes CASSMVAGGNNEQFF.